The T cell receptor beta chain under discussion was sequenced for a study of neurological immune-mediated disorders. This clonotype occurred many times. Germline-derived CDR1 and CDR2 are DFQATT and SNEGSKA (reference sequence). Germline trimming cut 4 bases from V and 4 bases from J; bases unmatched to any gene: 10. The CDR3 contains 15 residues. TCRdb processed the 5' RACE reads anew with MiXCR; each CDR3 protein has one entry. Counted here are about 82,000 distinct CDR3 sequences, 2.6% occurring once; the ten biggest clones make up over 0.95%. The sample taken for sequencing was PBMCs. J is TRBJ2-1 and V is TRBV20-1, with 7 bases fitting TRBD2. This sequence was found in a woman in her thirties with multiple sclerosis. The CDR3 region is CSATYLRERYNEQFF. CDR3 in DNA: TGCAGTGCTACCTACTTGCGGGAGAGATACAATGAGCAGTTCTTC.